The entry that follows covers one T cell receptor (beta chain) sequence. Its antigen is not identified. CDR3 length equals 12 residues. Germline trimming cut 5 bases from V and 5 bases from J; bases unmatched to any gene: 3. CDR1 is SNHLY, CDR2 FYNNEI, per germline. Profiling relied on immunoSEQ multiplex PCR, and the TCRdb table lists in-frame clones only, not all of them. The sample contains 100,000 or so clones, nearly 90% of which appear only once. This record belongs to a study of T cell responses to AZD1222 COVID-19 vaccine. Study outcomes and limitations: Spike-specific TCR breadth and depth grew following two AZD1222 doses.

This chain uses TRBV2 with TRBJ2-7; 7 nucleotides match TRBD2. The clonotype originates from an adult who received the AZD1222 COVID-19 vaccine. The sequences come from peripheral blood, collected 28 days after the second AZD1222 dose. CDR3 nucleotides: TGTGCCAGCAGTCGTGGGGGGGACGAGCAGTACTTC. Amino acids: CASSRGGDEQYF.